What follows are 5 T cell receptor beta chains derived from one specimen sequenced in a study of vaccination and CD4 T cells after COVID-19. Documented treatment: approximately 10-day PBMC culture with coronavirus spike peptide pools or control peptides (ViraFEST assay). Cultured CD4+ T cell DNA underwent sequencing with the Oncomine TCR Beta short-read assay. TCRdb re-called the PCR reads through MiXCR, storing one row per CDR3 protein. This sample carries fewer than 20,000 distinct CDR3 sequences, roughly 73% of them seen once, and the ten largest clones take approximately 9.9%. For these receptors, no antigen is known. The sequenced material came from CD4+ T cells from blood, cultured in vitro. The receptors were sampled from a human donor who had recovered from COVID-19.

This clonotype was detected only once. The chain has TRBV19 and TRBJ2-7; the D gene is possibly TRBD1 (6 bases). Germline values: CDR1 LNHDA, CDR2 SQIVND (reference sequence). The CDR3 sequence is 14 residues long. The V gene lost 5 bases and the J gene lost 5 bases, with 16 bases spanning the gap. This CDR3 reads CASSVQGPLDEQYF. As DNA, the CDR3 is TGTGCCAGTAGTGTCCAGGGGCCCCTTGACGAGCAGTACTTC.

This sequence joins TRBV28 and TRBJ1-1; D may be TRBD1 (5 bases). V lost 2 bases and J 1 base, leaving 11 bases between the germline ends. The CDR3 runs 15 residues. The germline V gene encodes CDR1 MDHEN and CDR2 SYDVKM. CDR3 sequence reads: CASSLAGTGNTEAFF. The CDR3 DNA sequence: TGTGCCAGCAGTTTAGCCGGGACGGGGAACACTGAAGCTTTCTTT.

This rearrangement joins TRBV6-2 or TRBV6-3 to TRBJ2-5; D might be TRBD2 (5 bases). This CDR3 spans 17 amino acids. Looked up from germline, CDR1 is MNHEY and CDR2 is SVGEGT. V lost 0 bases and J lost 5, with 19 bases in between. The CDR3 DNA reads TGTGCCAGCAGTTACTCTAGAGAGAGTGGGAGCAAGGAGACCCAGTACTTC. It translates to CASSYSRESGSKETQYF.

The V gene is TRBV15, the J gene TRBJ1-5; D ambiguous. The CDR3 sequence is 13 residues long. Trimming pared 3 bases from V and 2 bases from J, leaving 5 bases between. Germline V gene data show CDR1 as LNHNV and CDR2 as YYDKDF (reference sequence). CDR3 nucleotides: TGTGCCACCAGCAGGAAAGGCAATCAGCCCCAGCATTTT. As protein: CATSRKGNQPQHF.

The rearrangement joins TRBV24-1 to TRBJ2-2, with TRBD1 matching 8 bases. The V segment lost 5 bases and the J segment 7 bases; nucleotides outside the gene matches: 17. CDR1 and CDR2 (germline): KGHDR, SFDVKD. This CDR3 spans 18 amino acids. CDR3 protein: CATSGLSGRGRGIGELFF. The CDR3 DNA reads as TGTGCCACCAGTGGATTATCGGGCAGGGGGCGCGGGATCGGGGAGCTGTTTTTT.